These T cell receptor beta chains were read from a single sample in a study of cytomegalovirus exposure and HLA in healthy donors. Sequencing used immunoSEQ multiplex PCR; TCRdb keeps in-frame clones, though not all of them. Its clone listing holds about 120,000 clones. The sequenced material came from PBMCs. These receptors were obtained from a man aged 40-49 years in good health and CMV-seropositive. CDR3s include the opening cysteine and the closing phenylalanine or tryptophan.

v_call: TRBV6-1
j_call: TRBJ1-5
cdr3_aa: CASSENPGSNQPQHF

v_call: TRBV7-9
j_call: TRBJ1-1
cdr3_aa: CASSLEEAGVSPFF

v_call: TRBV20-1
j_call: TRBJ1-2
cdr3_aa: CSAFGYGYTF

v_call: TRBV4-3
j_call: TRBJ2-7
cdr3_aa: CASSQSSGTGWDEQYF

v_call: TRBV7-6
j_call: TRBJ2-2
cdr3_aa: CASSLGSGGTGELFF

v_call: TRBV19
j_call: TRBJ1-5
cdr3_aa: CASSIVGRGQPQHF

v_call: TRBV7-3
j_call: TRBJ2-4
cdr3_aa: CASSDQGARNIQYF

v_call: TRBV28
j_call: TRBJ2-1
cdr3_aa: CASSAGTRKNEQFF

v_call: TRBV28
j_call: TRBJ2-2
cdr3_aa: CASSTRNTGELFF

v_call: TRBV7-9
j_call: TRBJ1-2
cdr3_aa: CASSSGLYGYTF